This TCR beta chain came from a study of shared clonotypes between healthy human individuals. Looked up from germline, CDR1 is SNHLY and CDR2 is FYNNEI. The CDR3 spans 18 residues. The trim removed 7 bases at V and 0 bases at J, leaving 12 bases unmatched. The donor cohort consisted entirely of Caucasian adults residing in Nashville, Tennessee. Here immunoSEQ multiplex PCR was the method, and the copy in TCRdb shows in-frame clones only, minus some. The table records 980,000 or so clones, around three quarters of them present only once. This clonotype was obtained from a man aged 18-30 years in good health. Sequenced input: memory CD4+ T cells sorted from blood. Documented subset: CD45RA-negative fraction. The rearrangement uses TRBV2 and TRBJ1-4, with TRBD1 matching 9 bases. CDR3 nucleotide sequence: TGTGCCAGCAACAAAAGGGGGACAGGGTCTGCAACTAATGAAAAACTGTTTTTT. Its protein is CASNKRGTGSATNEKLFF. Full variable domain (rest looked up from reference TRBV2 and TRBJ1-4): EPEVTQTPSHQVTQMGQEVILRCVPISNHLYFYWYRQILGQKVEFLVSFYNNEISEKSEIFDDQFSVERPDGSNFTLKIRSTKLEDSAMYFCASNKRGTGSATNEKLFFGSGTQLSVL.